This entry features one TCR beta chain sequence. This sample is part of a study of cytomegalovirus exposure and HLA in healthy donors. In the PCR, 60 Vbeta and 13 Jbeta primers were used. Sequencing used immunoSEQ multiplex PCR; TCRdb keeps in-frame clones, though not all of them. The sample has approximately 180,000 clones, about 87% seen once. Between the trimmed V and J ends, which lost 3 bases and 0 bases, there was a span of 9 bases. This CDR3 is 15 amino acids long. Germline-derived CDR1 and CDR2 are KGHSH and LQKENI. The clonotype comes from a woman in her late teens or twenties in good health and CMV-seronegative. Material: PBMCs. The chain carries TRBV18 and TRBJ1-3; no reliable D call. The CDR3 bases are TGTGCCAGCTCACCGAGACGGGACTCTGGAAACACCATATATTTT. Protein product: CASSPRRDSGNTIYF.